One and the same sample provided the 28 T cell receptor beta chains below, sequenced in a study of T cell repertoires in cytomegalovirus infection. Via MiXCR, TCRdb re-called the reads, giving one row per CDR3 protein. Among about 24,000 distinct CDR3 sequences listed, roughly 20% were seen once. These receptors' antigens are unknown. Here the sequenced sample was CD8+ T cells from cultured PBMCs, taken from culture after CMV antigen stimulation. The receptors stem from a human donor in good health (CMV status not recorded). Some clones in this sample may be carry-over from other donors' samples.

The chain has TRBV6-2 or TRBV6-3 and TRBJ2-7, with 9 bases matching TRBD2. The CDR3 is made up of 14 amino acids. Trimming removed 2 bases from V and 5 bases from J; junction bases left unmatched: 4. Germline values: CDR1 MNHEY, CDR2 SVGEGT. The CDR3 loop reads CASSYGTSWDEQYF. The CDR3 region has the DNA TGTGCCAGCAGTTACGGGACTAGCTGGGACGAGCAGTACTTC.

The gene calls are TRBV7-2 and TRBJ1-2; no definite D call. V shed 6 bases and J shed 3 bases, with 11 bases lying between them. This CDR3 has 13 residues. CDR1 is SGHTA, CDR2 FQGNSA, per germline. CDR3 residues: CASRPQGYYGYTF. The CDR3 nucleotides are TGTGCCAGCAGGCCCCAAGGGTACTATGGCTACACCTTC.

This clonotype was counted ten times or more. The gene calls are TRBV7-3 and TRBJ2-1; 9 nucleotides match TRBD2. V shed 5 bases and J 6 bases; nucleotides not matched to a gene: 8. The CDR3 contains 15 residues. Germline V lookup: CDR1 SGHTA, CDR2 FQGTGA. CDR3 protein: CASSPAGGGANEQFF. CDR3 coding DNA: TGTGCCAGCAGCCCCGCTGGCGGGGGGGCCAATGAGCAGTTCTTC.

J is TRBJ1-1 and V is TRBV6-5; no firm D call. The length of the CDR3 is 13 residues. Deletions cut 10 bases from V and 4 bases from J, with 16 bases between. From germline, CDR1 is MNHEY and CDR2 SVGAGI. The CDR3 sequence is CATSGTWGTEAFF. The CDR3, as DNA: TGTGCCACCTCGGGAACTTGGGGCACTGAAGCTTTCTTT.

In this sample, this clonotype turned up a few times. The J gene is TRBJ2-5, the V gene TRBV19, with TRBD1 as a possible D gene (6 bases). V was clipped by 8 bases and J by 1 base, with 17 bases between them. This CDR3 region has 15 residues. Germline assignment: CDR1 LNHDA and CDR2 SQIVND (reference sequence). The CDR3 DNA sequence: TGTGCCAGTCGACCGATTGGACAGACCCAAGAGACCCAGTACTTC. Protein sequence: CASRPIGQTQETQYF.

This clonotype was seen a few times. The chain has TRBV6-6 and TRBJ2-1; D is unresolved. The V end was cut by 9 bases, the J end by 7 bases, with 7 bases between. Germline V lookup: CDR1 MNHNY, CDR2 SVGAGI (reference sequence). The CDR3 runs to 10 residues. The CDR3 DNA is TGTGCCAGTTGGTGGAATGAGCAGTTCTTC. Protein product: CASWWNEQFF.

About this clonotype itself: Possible read error: a much larger clone is one base away. The chain employs TRBV19 and TRBJ2-1, with 8 bases identical to TRBD2. V trimming: 4 bases; J trimming: 9 bases; junction bases outside the gene matches: 11. The germline CDR1 and CDR2 sequences are LNHDA and SQIVND (reference sequence). This CDR3 spans 15 amino acids. DNA for the CDR3: TGTGCCAGTAGTACCCCGGGACTAGGCCTGGTTGAGCAGTTCTTC. Encoded protein: CASSTPGLGLVEQFF. The full variable domain, rest sourced from reference TRBV19 and TRBJ2-1, is DGGITQSPKYLFRKEGQNVTLSCEQNLNHDAMYWYRQDPGQGLRLIYYSQIVNDFQKGDIAEGYSVSREKKESFPLTVTSAQKNPTAFYLCASSTPGLGLVEQFFGPGTRLTVL.

This clonotype was counted only a few times. This chain uses TRBV4-1 with TRBJ1-1; TRBD1 is a possible D gene (5 bases). The V gene lost 1 base and the J gene lost 3 bases, with 12 bases spanning the gap. The CDR3 length is 15 residues. Germline V CDR1 and CDR2: MGHRA, YSYEKL. The CDR3 coding sequence is TGCGCCAGCAGCCAAGGGGGGGGATTTGACACTGAAGCTTTCTTT. Its translation: CASSQGGGFDTEAFF.

The chain uses TRBV4-2 and TRBJ2-1, with 11 bases that match TRBD2. Germline CDR1 and CDR2: LGHNA and YNFKEQ. Germline trimming cut 0 bases from V and 4 bases from J; bases unmatched to any gene: 5. This CDR3 is built from 17 residues. CDR3 DNA sequence: TGTGCCAGCAGCCAAGAAGTAGCGGGGGGGATTTACAATGAGCAGTTCTTC. This gives the protein CASSQEVAGGIYNEQFF.

This chain joins TRBV28 and TRBJ2-7; maybe TRBD1 (5 bases). V lost 2 bases and J 0 bases, leaving 14 bases between the germline ends. The CDR3 contains 16 residues. Germline assignment: CDR1 MDHEN and CDR2 SYDVKM. The CDR3 DNA reads as TGTGCCAGCAGTTTAAAAAGGGGCACCGGCTCCTACGAGCAGTACTTC. Amino acid sequence: CASSLKRGTGSYEQYF.

This clonotype has a count of ten or more. The chain links TRBV19 to TRBJ2-7; D might be TRBD2 (7 bases). The germline gives CDR1 LNHDA, CDR2 SQIVND (reference sequence). The CDR3 runs to 13 residues. Trimming cost V 9 bases and J 7 bases, with 19 bases left between them. The CDR3, as DNA: TGTGCCAGCAACTCCGGGGGGCCGGGTGAGCAGTACTTC. Protein product: CASNSGGPGEQYF.

This clonotype was seen repeatedly, ten times or more. The chain is built from TRBV7-2 and TRBJ2-7; D remains unclear. The V gene lost 5 bases and the J gene lost 2 bases, with 22 bases spanning the gap. The CDR3 runs 17 residues. Germline-derived CDR1 and CDR2 are SGHTA and FQGNSA. This CDR3 reads CASSSHGVGSLAYEQYF. The CDR3 DNA follows: TGTGCCAGCAGCAGTCACGGAGTTGGGTCCCTAGCCTACGAGCAGTACTTC.

This clonotype was detected many times. The V gene is TRBV7-8, the J gene TRBJ1-5; D uncertain. The V end was cut by 1 base, the J end by 0 bases, with 13 bases between. CDR1 and CDR2 (germline): SGHVS, FQNEAQ. This CDR3 spans 17 amino acids. The CDR3 spells CASSLGLDGNSNQPQHF. The CDR3 bases are TGTGCCAGCAGCTTAGGGTTGGACGGCAATAGCAATCAGCCCCAGCATTTT.

This clonotype appeared a few times. The genes are TRBV20-1 and TRBJ1-4; maybe TRBD1 (5 bases). Trimming removed 0 bases from V and 6 bases from J, with 8 bases in between. CDR1 and CDR2 from the germline V gene are DFQATT and SNEGSKA (reference sequence). The CDR3 has 13 residues. CDR3 protein: CSARDGAHEKLFF. The CDR3 coding sequence is TGCAGTGCTAGAGATGGGGCACATGAAAAACTGTTTTTT.

The V and J genes are TRBV7-2 and TRBJ2-2; D not resolved. Germline V lookup: CDR1 SGHTA, CDR2 FQGNSA. There are 15 residues in the CDR3. Trimming left V 0 bases short and J 1 base short, with 6 bases between. The chain's CDR3 is CASSLAGRNTGELFF. As DNA, the CDR3 is TGTGCCAGCAGCTTAGCGGGAAGGAACACCGGGGAGCTGTTTTTT.

This clonotype was observed a handful of times. This rearrangement joins TRBV19 to TRBJ2-2, with 8 bases matching TRBD1. The CDR3 consists of 16 residues. Germline loops: CDR1 LNHDA, CDR2 SQIVND (reference sequence). The V and J ends lost 7 bases and 4 bases, in that order; junction bases with no gene match: 11. The CDR3: CASNLDRESGTGELFF. CDR3 bases: TGTGCCAGTAATCTGGACAGGGAGTCAGGCACCGGGGAGCTGTTTTTT.

The CDR3 DNA is TGTGCCAGCAGTTCGGACAGGGGGGCCTACGAGCAGTACTTC. Its translation is CASSSDRGAYEQYF. The rearrangement links TRBV27 to TRBJ2-7, with 10 nucleotides matching TRBD1. In germline, CDR1 is MNHEY, CDR2 SMNVEV (reference sequence). The length of the CDR3 is 14 residues. Trimming removed 4 bases from V and 2 bases from J; junction bases left unmatched: 2.

This clonotype occurred many times. V is TRBV7-8 and J is TRBJ2-5, with D perhaps being TRBD1 or TRBD2 (6 bases each). The length of the CDR3 is 17 residues. Looked up from germline, CDR1 is SGHVS and CDR2 is FQNEAQ. Trimming left V 4 bases short and J 2 bases short, with 20 bases between. CDR3 in DNA: TGTGCCAGCAGCTCCCTTACCCCCCGGAGGGGGCAAGAGACCCAGTACTTC. This translates into CASSSLTPRRGQETQYF.

In this sample, this clonotype turned up many times. CDR3 DNA sequence: TGTGCCAGCAGCTTAGGCGGTCCGACCTACGAGCAGTACTTC. Translating gives CASSLGGPTYEQYF. The V and J genes are TRBV7-9 and TRBJ2-7; D is unresolved. There are 14 residues in the CDR3. The ends were cut back, 1 base at V and 2 bases at J, with 9 bases in the middle. CDR1 is SEHNR, CDR2 FQNEAQ, per germline (reference sequence).

A few counts support this clonotype. The chain combines TRBV7-2 with TRBJ1-4, with no clear D. Per germline, CDR1 SGHTA and CDR2 FQGNSA. The CDR3 spans 15 residues. V was clipped by 1 base and J by 2 bases, with 8 bases between them. This CDR3 is CASSLVLGTNEKLFF. In DNA, the CDR3 is TGTGCCAGCAGCTTAGTACTAGGGACTAATGAAAAACTGTTTTTT.

The V and J genes are TRBV19 and TRBJ2-7, with TRBD1 as a possible D gene (6 bases). Germline V gives CDR1 LNHDA, CDR2 SQIVND (reference sequence). The CDR3 runs 13 residues. V lost 5 bases and J lost 2, with 10 bases in between. The chain's CDR3 is CASSYGDTYEQYF. The CDR3 bases are TGTGCCAGTAGTTACGGGGACACCTACGAGCAGTACTTC.

Written as DNA, the CDR3 is TGTGCCAGCAGTACGTCCCGGGGGGGGACCTACAATGAGCAGTTCTTC. Its protein is CASSTSRGGTYNEQFF. This sequence joins TRBV2 and TRBJ2-1; 8 bases match TRBD2. Germline V lookup: CDR1 SNHLY, CDR2 FYNNEI. The CDR3 extends over 16 amino acids. V gave up 5 bases and J gave up 2 bases; unmatched junction bases: 8.

By sample fraction, this clonotype is medium-sized. This rearrangement joins TRBV28 to TRBJ2-1, with 10 bases aligning to TRBD2. CDR1 and CDR2 (germline): MDHEN, SYDVKM. The V gene end was trimmed by 2 bases and the J gene end by 10 bases; junction bases not matched to a gene: 8. The CDR3 consists of 15 residues. CDR3 nucleotides: TGTGCCAGCAGTTTAGAACCCCTAGCGGGGGACGAGCAGTTCTTC. Translating gives CASSLEPLAGDEQFF.

This clonotype was recorded many times. V and J are TRBV7-9 and TRBJ2-7; possibly TRBD1 for D (5 bases). The CDR3 covers 15 residues. V lost 5 bases and J 2 bases, leaving 16 bases between the germline ends. CDR1 SEHNR and CDR2 FQNEAQ come from the germline V gene (reference sequence). The CDR3 DNA sequence: TGTGCCAGCAGCCAGGGCCCAGGGCGAACCTACGAGCAGTACTTC. Its protein product is CASSQGPGRTYEQYF.

With respect to this clonotype: One junction end disagrees with the germline gene, perhaps due to a read error. The chain is built from TRBV2 and TRBJ2-7; no definite D call. The CDR3 runs to 10 residues. Germline V gene sequence: CDR1 SNHLY, CDR2 FYNNEI. As DNA, the CDR3 is TGTGCCAGCAGTGGATCAGCAGGCCACTTC. This translates into CASSGSAGHF.

J is TRBJ2-7 and V is TRBV11-2, with D maybe TRBD1 (6 bases). The CDR3 consists of 14 residues. The germline CDR1 and CDR2 sequences are SGHAT and FQNNGV. Trimming took off 5 bases at V and 4 bases at J, with 15 bases between the two ends. CDR3 bases: TGTGCCAGCAGCCCCACAGGGAAATTTTACGAGCAGTACTTC. It yields the protein CASSPTGKFYEQYF.

This clonotype was found many times. The V call is TRBV7-2, the J call TRBJ2-1; TRBD2 agrees at 9 bases. V lost 1 base and J lost 7; bases outside the gene matches: 5. The CDR3 loop spans 15 amino acids. Germline CDR1 is SGHTA and CDR2 is FQGNSA. Here the CDR3 reads CASSLVSGGSNEQFF. DNA for the CDR3: TGTGCCAGCAGCTTAGTGAGCGGGGGGTCAAATGAGCAGTTCTTC.

The chain has TRBV20-1 and TRBJ1-5; 8 positions match TRBD1. The CDR3 extends over 13 amino acids. Germline V gene data show CDR1 as DFQATT and CDR2 as SNEGSKA (reference sequence). V shed 0 bases, J shed 11 bases, and the junction held 6 bases outside the gene matches. The CDR3 DNA reads as TGCAGTGCTAGAGATCCCAGGGGGCTATCCCAGCATTTT. Its translation is CSARDPRGLSQHF.